This T cell receptor (beta chain) was obtained from a study of cytomegalovirus exposure and HLA in healthy donors. Overall study context: Within the Caucasian-associated ancestry cluster were around 81% of the approximately 400 genotyped donors.

The study, taken as a whole, reports: Rare TCR sequences dominated, though some public TCRs recurred in many donors.

This clone turned up a few times. The antigen is undetermined. Germline values: CDR1 SGHNT, CDR2 YYREEE (reference sequence). Losses at the gene ends were 4 bases for V and 5 bases for J; bases not matched to a gene: 7. This CDR3 is 15 amino acids long. The study ran its PCR with 60 Vbeta and 13 Jbeta primers. Measured with immunoSEQ multiplex PCR; TCRdb has only the in-frame clones, and not every one. The table lists approximately 100,000 clones, 79% of them singletons. This sequence originates from a female donor in good health and CMV-seropositive. V is TRBV5-4 and J is TRBJ1-4; TRBD1 aligns across 8 bases. Sequenced: PBMCs. CDR3 nucleotides: TGTGCCAGCAGCCGTGACAGGGGCTTAAATGAAAAACTGTTTTTT. Protein: CASSRDRGLNEKLFF.